This TCR beta chain appears in the sequencing data of a study of long-term antiretroviral therapy in people with HIV. At the survey level, the v3.0 immunoSEQ assay was run. Clones were sequenced by immunoSEQ multiplex PCR, and TCRdb holds only the in-frame ones, with some missing. The sample yields 28,000 or so clones, roughly 85% seen once. Trimming removed 2 bases from V and 0 bases from J, with 17 bases in between. The CDR3 length is 17 residues. Germline V CDR1 and CDR2: SGHRS, YFSETQ. Study observations and caveats: The blood, collected between the mid-2000s and the late 2010s, was possibly taken under older ART regimens.

As to this clone: Antigen: not known.

The sequence came from a man between 18 and 35 years old with HIV. The rearrangement joins TRBV5-1 to TRBJ1-1; a weak D match, TRBD1 (5 bases). Material: unsorted PBMCs, obtained 0.8 years before starting antiretroviral therapy. This CDR3 reads CASSFWGRTVMNTEAFF. The CDR3 DNA reads TGCGCCAGCAGCTTTTGGGGCCGCACCGTCATGAACACTGAAGCTTTCTTT.